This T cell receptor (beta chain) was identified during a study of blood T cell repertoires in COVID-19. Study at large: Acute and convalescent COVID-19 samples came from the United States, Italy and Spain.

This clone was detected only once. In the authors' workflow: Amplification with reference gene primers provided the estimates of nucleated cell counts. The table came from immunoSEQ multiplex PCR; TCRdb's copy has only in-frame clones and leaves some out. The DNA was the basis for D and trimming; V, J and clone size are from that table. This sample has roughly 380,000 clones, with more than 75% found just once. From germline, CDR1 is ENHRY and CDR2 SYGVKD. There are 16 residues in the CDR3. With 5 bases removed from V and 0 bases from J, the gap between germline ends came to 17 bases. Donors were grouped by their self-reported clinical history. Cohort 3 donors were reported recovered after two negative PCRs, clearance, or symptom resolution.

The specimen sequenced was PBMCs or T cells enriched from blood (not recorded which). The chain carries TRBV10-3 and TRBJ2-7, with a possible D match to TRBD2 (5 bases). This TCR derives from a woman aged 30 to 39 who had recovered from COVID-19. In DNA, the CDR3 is TGTGCCATCAGTCCGCGAGGGAGCGGTCTCTCCTACGAGCAGTACTTC. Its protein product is CAISPRGSGLSYEQYF.